The clone carrying this T cell receptor beta chain has just one count. This sample was taken from a study of blood T cells in healthy people across ages. Study-wide context: Template switching picked up about one barcoded beta molecule for each two T cells.

For the second PCR, which ran for roughly 6 to 12 cycles, a sample-barcoded 5' primer and a J-beta primer mix were used. TCRdb re-called the 5' RACE reads with MiXCR, one entry per CDR3 protein. The sample lists about 570,000 distinct CDR3 sequences, about 29% occurring once. Germline CDR1 is LGHDT and CDR2 is YNNKEL (reference sequence). The CDR3 sequence is 15 residues long. These data also featured in a second study, about T cells of mothers and their children. As reported in that work: There were over 8 million TCR beta CDR3 reads from each mother and a few million from each child. An overlap that was slightly higher, though non-significant, was seen in related mother-child pairs versus unrelated pairs.

The sequence came from a boy between 2 and 15 years old in good health. This chain links TRBV3-1 with TRBJ2-5; D is unresolved. Near its end, the DNA agrees better with TRBJ2-7, so the J call may be wrong. Sequencing used blood. CDR3: CASSQVGQFAYEQYF. In nucleotides, the CDR3 is TGTGCCAGCAGCCAAGTCGGTCAGTTTGCCTACGAGCAGTACTTC.